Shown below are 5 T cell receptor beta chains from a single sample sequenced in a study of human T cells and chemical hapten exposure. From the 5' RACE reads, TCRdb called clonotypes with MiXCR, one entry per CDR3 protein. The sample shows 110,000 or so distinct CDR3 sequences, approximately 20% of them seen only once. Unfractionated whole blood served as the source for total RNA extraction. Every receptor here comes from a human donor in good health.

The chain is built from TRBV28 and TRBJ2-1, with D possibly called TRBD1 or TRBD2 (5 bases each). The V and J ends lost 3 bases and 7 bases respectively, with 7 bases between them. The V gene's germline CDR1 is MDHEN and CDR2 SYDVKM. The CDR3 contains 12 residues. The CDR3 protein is CASSLGVNEQFF. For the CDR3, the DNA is TGTGCCAGCAGTTTGGGGGTAAATGAGCAGTTCTTC. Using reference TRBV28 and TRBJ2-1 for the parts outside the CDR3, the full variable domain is DVKVTQSSRYLVKRTGEKVFLECVQDMDHENMFWYRQDPGLGLRLIYFSYDVKMKEKGDIPEGYSVSREKKERFSLILESASTNQTSMYLCASSLGVNEQFFGPGTRLTVL.

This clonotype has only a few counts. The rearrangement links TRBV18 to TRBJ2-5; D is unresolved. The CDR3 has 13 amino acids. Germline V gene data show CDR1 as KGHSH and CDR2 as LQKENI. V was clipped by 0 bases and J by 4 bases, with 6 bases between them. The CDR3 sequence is CASSPPRLETQYF. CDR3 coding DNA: TGTGCCAGCTCACCACCGAGACTAGAGACCCAGTACTTC.

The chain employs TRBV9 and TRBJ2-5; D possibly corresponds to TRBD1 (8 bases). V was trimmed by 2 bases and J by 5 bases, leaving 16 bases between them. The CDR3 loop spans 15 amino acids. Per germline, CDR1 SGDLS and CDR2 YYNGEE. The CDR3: CASSVTGGVGETQYF. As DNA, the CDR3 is TGTGCCAGCAGCGTTACAGGGGGGGTTGGTGAGACCCAGTACTTC.

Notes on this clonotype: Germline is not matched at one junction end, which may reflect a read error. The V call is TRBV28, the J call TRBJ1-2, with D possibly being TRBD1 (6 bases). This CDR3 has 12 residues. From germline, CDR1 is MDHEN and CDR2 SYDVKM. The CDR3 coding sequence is TGTGCCAGCAGAAATACACAGGGAAGAAACACCTTT. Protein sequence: CASRNTQGRNTF.

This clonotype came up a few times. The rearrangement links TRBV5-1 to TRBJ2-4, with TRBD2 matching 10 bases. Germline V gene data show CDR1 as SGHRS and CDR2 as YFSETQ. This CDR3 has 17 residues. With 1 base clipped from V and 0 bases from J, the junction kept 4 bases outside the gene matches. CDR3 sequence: CASSLSGGVLAKNIQYF. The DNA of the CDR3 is TGCGCCAGCAGCTTGAGCGGGGGGGTCCTAGCCAAAAACATTCAGTACTTC.